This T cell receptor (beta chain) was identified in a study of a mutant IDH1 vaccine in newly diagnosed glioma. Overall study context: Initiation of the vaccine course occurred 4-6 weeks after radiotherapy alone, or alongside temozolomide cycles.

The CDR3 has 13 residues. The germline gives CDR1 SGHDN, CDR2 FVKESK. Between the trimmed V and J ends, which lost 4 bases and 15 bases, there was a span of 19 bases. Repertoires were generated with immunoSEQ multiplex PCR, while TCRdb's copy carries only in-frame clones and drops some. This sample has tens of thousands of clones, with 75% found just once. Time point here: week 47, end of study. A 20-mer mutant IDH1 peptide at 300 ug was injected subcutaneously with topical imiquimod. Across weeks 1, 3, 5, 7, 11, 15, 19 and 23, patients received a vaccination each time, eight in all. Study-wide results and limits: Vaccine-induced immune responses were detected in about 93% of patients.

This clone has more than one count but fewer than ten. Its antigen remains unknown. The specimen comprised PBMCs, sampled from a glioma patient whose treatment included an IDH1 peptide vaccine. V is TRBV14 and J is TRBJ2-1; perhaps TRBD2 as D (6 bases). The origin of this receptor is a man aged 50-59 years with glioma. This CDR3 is CASSRLGSGVTFF. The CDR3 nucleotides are TGTGCCAGCAGCCGTCTGGGGTCGGGGGTTACGTTCTTC.